These 15 T cell receptor beta chains came from one sample sequenced in a study of CD8+ T cells in alopecia areata. RNA extraction was followed by reverse transcription into cDNA, which acted as the sequencing template. The repertoire was sequenced with immunoSEQ multiplex PCR; TCRdb's copy has only in-frame clones and lacks some. The sample has some 82,000 clones; 45% to 60% are singletons. The sample taken for sequencing was NKG2D-high CD8+ T cells sorted from blood. The origin of the receptors is a human donor with alopecia areata.

This clone has a handful of counts. This sequence joins TRBV29-1 and TRBJ2-5, with 7 nucleotides matching TRBD2. V shed 4 bases, J shed 14 bases, and the junction held 10 bases outside the gene matches. This CDR3 has 11 residues. Germline CDR1 SQVTM, CDR2 ANQGSEA. CDR3 coding DNA: TGCAGCGTTGCAAGCGGGGTCCCCCCTTACTTC. Its translation: CSVASGVPPYF.

The chain has TRBV28 and TRBJ2-7; maybe TRBD1 (5 bases). Trimming shortened V by 2 bases and J by 5 bases, and 13 bases separated the two germline ends. CDR1 is MDHEN and CDR2 is SYDVKM in the germline V gene. The CDR3 consists of 14 residues. CDR3 protein: CASSLRGPGNEQYF. DNA for the CDR3: TGTGCCAGCAGTTTAAGGGGTCCTGGGAACGAGCAGTACTTC.

The gene calls are TRBV29-1 and TRBJ2-7, with no clear D. Germline-derived CDR1 and CDR2 are SQVTM and ANQGSEA. This CDR3 is built from 12 residues. V was shortened by 5 bases and J by 0 bases, with 8 bases between the two germline ends. The CDR3 here is CSVLGHSYEQYF. CDR3 DNA: TGCAGCGTTCTAGGCCACTCCTACGAGCAGTACTTC.

This clone has a single count. This chain's CDR3 is CASSYVAGGNQPQHF. CDR3 bases: TGTGCCAGCAGTTACGTGGCTGGAGGGAATCAGCCCCAGCATTTT. The chain recombines TRBV6-6 with TRBJ1-5; D is unclear. The CDR3 has 15 residues. Looked up from germline, CDR1 is MNHNY and CDR2 is SVGAGI (reference sequence). The ends were cut back, 2 bases at V and 4 bases at J, with 12 bases in the middle.

The chain joins TRBV27 to TRBJ2-1; TRBD2 agrees at 7 bases. CDR3 length equals 12 residues. Germline-derived CDR1 and CDR2 are MNHEY and SMNVEV (reference sequence). The V gene end was trimmed by 5 bases and the J gene end by 8 bases; junction bases not matched to a gene: 3. CDR3 nucleotide sequence: TGTGCCAGCAGTAGGCTAGCGGATGAGCAGTTCTTC. The encoded protein is CASSRLADEQFF.

V and J are TRBV15 and TRBJ2-3; D might be TRBD2 (5 bases). The CDR3 sequence is 16 residues long. Germline V CDR1 and CDR2: LNHNV, YYDKDF (reference sequence). Trimming left V 0 bases short and J 5 bases short, with 15 bases between. This CDR3 is CATSRDNWVGEDTQYF. CDR3 in DNA: TGTGCCACCAGCAGAGATAACTGGGTGGGAGAAGATACGCAGTATTTT.

This clone was observed a handful of times. This sequence joins TRBV29-1 and TRBJ2-6, with a possible D match to TRBD1 (5 bases). V lost 5 bases to trimming and J lost 0 bases, with 11 bases between them. The CDR3 spans 15 residues. Looked up from germline, CDR1 is SQVTM and CDR2 is ANQGSEA. Here the CDR3 DNA reads TGCAGCGTTCAGGGCTCACTCTCTGGGGCCAACGTCCTGACTTTC. Its protein product is CSVQGSLSGANVLTF. Combining the CDR3 with reference TRBV29-1 and TRBJ2-6 gives the whole variable domain SAVISQKPSRDICQRGTSLTIQCQVDSQVTMMFWYRQQPGQSLTLIATANQGSEATYESGFVIDKFPISRPNLTFSTLTVSNMSPEDSSIYLCSVQGSLSGANVLTFGAGSRLTVL.

Note on this clone: The sample contains more than one DNA sequence encoding this CDR3. The rearrangement uses TRBV5-1 and TRBJ2-7; D might be TRBD1 (5 bases). There are 14 residues in the CDR3. The ends were cut back, 0 bases at V and 2 bases at J, with 9 bases in the middle. From germline, CDR1 is SGHRS and CDR2 YFSETQ. In nucleotides, the CDR3 is TGCGCCAGCAGCTTGGTCGGCAGGGCCTACGAGCAGTACTTC. It translates to CASSLVGRAYEQYF.

J is TRBJ1-1 and V is TRBV2; 7 nucleotides agree with TRBD1. Trimming removed 3 bases from V and 5 bases from J; junction bases left unmatched: 6. The germline gives CDR1 SNHLY, CDR2 FYNNEI. The CDR3 consists of 14 residues. As DNA, the CDR3 is TGTGCCAGCAGTGATCAGGGGGAGAGGACTGAAGCTTTCTTT. This sequence encodes CASSDQGERTEAFF.

This chain joins TRBV30 and TRBJ2-1; D ambiguous. Germline CDR1 is GTSNPN and CDR2 is SVGIG (reference sequence). The CDR3 contains 14 residues. V was trimmed by 7 bases and J by 7 bases, leaving 20 bases between them. The DNA for the CDR3 is TGTGCCTCCGATATACCGGGTATCGGTAATGAGCAGTTCTTC. Amino acids: CASDIPGIGNEQFF.

The rearrangement uses TRBV30 and TRBJ2-3; D may be TRBD1 or TRBD2 (5 bases each). With 4 bases removed from V and 1 base from J, the gap between germline ends came to 9 bases. CDR3 length equals 13 residues. Germline values: CDR1 GTSNPN, CDR2 SVGIG (reference sequence). The CDR3 region has the DNA TGTGCCTGGAACCGGGGCGGCACAGATACGCAGTATTTT. Amino acid sequence: CAWNRGGTDTQYF.

V gene TRBV5-4 combines with J gene TRBJ2-5; D uncertain. CDR1 is SGHNT, CDR2 YYREEE, per germline (reference sequence). V was trimmed by 3 bases and J by 4 bases, leaving 4 bases between them. The CDR3 spans 11 residues. The CDR3 reads CASSWGETQYF. The CDR3 DNA reads as TGTGCCAGCAGCTGGGGAGAGACCCAGTACTTC. The complete variable domain, with remaining parts taken from reference TRBV5-4 and TRBJ2-5, reads ETGVTQSPTHLIKTRGQQVTLRCSSQSGHNTVSWYQQALGQGPQFIFQYYREEENGRGNFPPRFSGLQFPNYSSELNVNALELDDSALYLCASSWGETQYFGPGTRLLVL.

This clone was found a few times. The rearrangement joins TRBV7-3 to TRBJ2-3; D is possibly TRBD2 (5 bases). From germline, CDR1 is SGHTA and CDR2 FQGTGA. V lost 5 bases and J lost 0, with 9 bases in between. This CDR3 contains 14 residues. The CDR3 bases are TGTGCCAGCAGCCCGGGGAGTAGCACAGATACGCAGTATTTT. It encodes CASSPGSSTDTQYF.

The genes are TRBV29-1 and TRBJ2-1; 9 bases match TRBD2. CDR1 SQVTM and CDR2 ANQGSEA come from the germline V gene. With V trimmed by 3 bases and J by 7 bases, 7 bases remained unmatched. The CDR3 totals 14 residues. The CDR3 reads CSVEQDTSGNEQFF. CDR3 bases: TGCAGCGTTGAGCAGGACACTAGCGGGAATGAGCAGTTCTTC.

The chain links TRBV29-1 to TRBJ1-3; D is perhaps TRBD1 (5 bases). Germline assignment: CDR1 SQVTM and CDR2 ANQGSEA. This CDR3 has 13 residues. Trimming took off 5 bases at V and 1 base at J, with 9 bases between the two ends. CDR3 protein: CSVRDSSGNTIYF. In nucleotides, the CDR3 is TGCAGCGTTAGGGACTCTTCTGGAAACACCATATATTTT.